The clone carrying this T cell receptor beta chain was counted once. The CDR3 contains 18 residues. The V gene lost 6 bases and the J gene lost 0 bases, with 23 bases spanning the gap. The sample comes from a study of blood T cells in healthy people across ages. Primed by a sample-barcoded 5' primer and a J-beta primer mix, a second PCR proceeded for roughly 7 to 12 cycles. TCRdb analysed the 5' RACE reads with MiXCR anew, one entry per CDR3 protein. The profile shows about a million distinct CDR3 sequences, roughly half of them singletons. The specimen sequenced was blood. The TCR originated in a woman aged 60-70 years in good health. This rearrangement joins TRBV12-3 or TRBV12-4 to TRBJ1-2; TRBD1 might be the D (5 bases). The CDR3 DNA follows: TGTGCCAGCAGGGGATTCCAGGGAGAGGAGGGCACTAACTATGGCTACACCTTC. Translating gives CASRGFQGEEGTNYGYTF.